The sequence of this T cell receptor beta chain was determined in a study of T cell repertoires in cytomegalovirus infection. Across the whole study: Signatures in public TCR beta sequences pointed to both CMV infection and matching HLA type.

This clonotype has a count of ten or more. Antigen specificity is unknown. Study-level results: In two of eight donors, the top clonotype was HLA-C-restricted CMV-specific.

From the reads, TCRdb called clonotypes with MiXCR, one entry per CDR3 protein. In the table there are about 900,000 distinct CDR3 sequences, approximately 31% of which are singletons. Trimming cost V 4 bases and J 2 bases; bases outside gene matches: 12. The CDR3 extends over 17 amino acids. Germline CDR1 reads SGHVS; CDR2 reads FQNEAQ. The clonotype comes from a human donor in good health (CMV status not recorded). Some clones in this sample may be carry-over from other donors' samples. The gene calls are TRBV7-8 and TRBJ2-3, with TRBD2 matching 7 bases. Material: cultured CD8+ T cells from PBMCs, obtained from culture after CMV antigen stimulation. This chain's CDR3 is CASSSTRGGGDTDTQYF. For the CDR3, the DNA is TGTGCCAGCAGCTCTACTAGGGGTGGGGGGGACACAGATACGCAGTATTTT.